A selection of T cell receptor beta chains follows, all from one sample in a study of cytomegalovirus exposure and HLA in healthy donors. Only in-frame clones appear in the TCRdb table, and some are missing; sequencing was by immunoSEQ multiplex PCR. The data contain about 140,000 clones, about four fifths of them singletons. What was sequenced was PBMCs. All receptors come from a woman under 40 in good health and CMV-seronegative. The CDR3 runs from the conserved cysteine through the conserved F or W. D genes are given only for firm matches. Size tells how often a clone was seen (once, few, many) or the class of an expanded clone, and some rows leave it out.

>TRBV18|NA|TRBJ1-4|NA
CASSPTSIPNEKLFF
TGTGCCAGCTCACCAACGAGTATTCCTAATGAAAAACTGTTTTTT
>TRBV6-1|TRBD1|TRBJ1-1|NA
CASGRTGQMNTEAFF
TGTGCCAGCGGAAGGACAGGGCAGATGAACACTGAAGCTTTCTTT
>TRBV29-1|TRBD1|TRBJ2-7|once
CSVGDRVYEQYF
TGCAGCGTTGGGGACAGGGTCTACGAGCAGTACTTC
>TRBV7-3|NA|TRBJ2-2|NA
CASGAGRNTGELFF
TGTGCCAGCGGAGCAGGGCGGAACACCGGGGAGCTGTTTTTT
>TRBV15|TRBD1|TRBJ2-5|NA
CATSRGNSQGAGETQYF
TGTGCCACCAGCAGAGGGAACTCACAGGGGGCGGGTGAGACCCAGTACTTC
>TRBV19|TRBD1|TRBJ2-6|NA
CASSAGTGLPGANVLTF
TGTGCCAGTAGTGCCGGGACAGGGCTCCCTGGGGCCAACGTCCTGACTTTC
>TRBV18|NA|TRBJ2-3|NA
CASSIIGGDTQYF
TGTGCCAGCTCTATCATAGGGGGAGATACGCAGTATTTT
>TRBV5-6|NA|TRBJ1-2|NA
CASSLLTVPYGYTF
TGTGCCAGCAGCTTGCTCACAGTACCGTATGGCTACACCTTC
>TRBV5-1|TRBD2|TRBJ2-3|NA
CASREGRGTDTQYF
TGCGCCAGCAGAGAAGGGCGGGGGACAGATACGCAGTATTTT
>TRBV7-9|TRBD1|TRBJ1-4|NA
CASSLLAGQGAEKLFF
TGTGCCAGCAGCTTATTAGCCGGACAGGGGGCGGAAAAACTGTTTTTT
>TRBV30|NA|TRBJ1-5|NA
CAWSKRWGNQPQHF
TGTGCCTGGAGTAAGAGGTGGGGCAATCAGCCCCAGCATTTT
>TRBV2|TRBD1|TRBJ2-2|few
CASRLPGTGNTGELFF
TGTGCCAGCAGGCTACCTGGGACAGGGAACACCGGGGAGCTGTTTTTT
>TRBV30|NA|TRBJ1-6|NA
CAWSVLQLGAGNSPLHF
TGTGCCTGGAGTGTACTTCAATTGGGGGCAGGTAATTCACCCCTCCACTTT
>TRBV18|TRBD1|TRBJ1-5|NA
CASSPQGAGGNQPQHF
TGTGCCAGCTCACCACAGGGGGCTGGGGGCAATCAGCCCCAGCATTTT
>TRBV19|TRBD1|TRBJ1-3|NA
CASSRGVGGSGNTIYF
TGTGCCAGTAGTAGAGGTGTAGGGGGCAGTGGAAACACCATATATTTT
>TRBV5-4|TRBD2|TRBJ2-1|NA
CASSLNSRGGNEQFF
TGTGCCAGCAGCTTGAATTCGCGGGGGGGGAATGAGCAGTTCTTC
>TRBV7-2|TRBD1|TRBJ1-3|NA
CASSLVGQGSTIYF
TGTGCCAGCAGCTTAGTGGGACAGGGGAGCACCATATATTTT
>TRBV6-5|NA|TRBJ2-7|NA
CASSYSDTYEQYF
TGTGCCAGCAGTTACTCGGACACCTACGAGCAGTACTTC
>TRBV5-6|NA|TRBJ2-5|NA
CASSLWTAQETQYF
TGTGCCAGCAGCTTGTGGACAGCCCAAGAGACCCAGTACTTC
>TRBV5-4|NA|TRBJ1-2|NA
CASSFPGAYGYTF
TGTGCCAGCAGCTTTCCAGGGGCTTATGGCTACACCTTC
>TRBV11-1|NA|TRBJ1-1|NA
CASSSRNPGTEAFF
TGTGCCAGCAGCTCACGTAACCCAGGTACTGAAGCTTTCTTT
>TRBV5-1|NA|TRBJ2-5|NA
CASSIQTGPIETQYF
TGCGCCAGCAGCATACAAACAGGGCCGATAGAGACCCAGTACTTC
>TRBV15|NA|TRBJ2-7|NA
CATSRGTGIPYEQYF
TGTGCCACCAGCCGGGGGACGGGGATTCCCTACGAGCAGTACTTC
>TRBV2|NA|TRBJ1-2|NA
CASRLGASGYTF
TGTGCCAGCCGGCTGGGGGCGAGTGGCTACACCTTC
>TRBV7-9|TRBD1|TRBJ1-1|NA
CASSFRTGRAFF
TGTGCCAGCAGCTTCCGGACAGGGAGGGCTTTCTTT
>TRBV5-1|TRBD1|TRBJ2-7|NA
CASSGGTGVTYEQYF
TGCGCCAGCAGCGGTGGGACAGGGGTTACCTACGAGCAGTACTTC
>TRBV5-8|NA|TRBJ2-1|NA
CASSRRGDWYNEQFF
TGTGCCAGCAGTCGTAGGGGTGATTGGTACAATGAGCAGTTCTTC
>TRBV29-1|NA|TRBJ2-1|NA
CSVEDGSRRVGQFF
TGCAGCGTTGAAGATGGGTCGCGGAGGGTAGGGCAGTTCTTC
>TRBV10-1|TRBD2|TRBJ2-2|NA
CASSVTSGGLNTGELFF
TGCGCCAGCAGTGTGACTAGCGGGGGCCTGAACACCGGGGAGCTGTTTTTT
>TRBV5-1|TRBD2|TRBJ2-7|NA
CASSPLGGFEQYF
TGCGCCAGCAGCCCTTTGGGGGGGTTCGAGCAGTACTTC
>TRBV6-5|NA|TRBJ1-3|once
CASQRHDSGNTIYF
TGTGCCAGTCAAAGACACGACTCTGGAAACACCATATATTTT
>TRBV19|TRBD2|TRBJ2-5|NA
CASSVGTTYFRETQYF
TGTGCCAGTAGTGTCGGGACTACTTACTTCCGGGAGACCCAGTACTTC
>TRBV19|TRBD1|TRBJ1-2|NA
CASTSRGRMDGYTF
TGTGCCAGTACCTCAAGGGGGCGAATGGATGGCTACACCTTC
>TRBV15|NA|TRBJ2-7|NA
CATSVSGVTYEQYF
TGTGCCACCAGCGTGTCAGGGGTTACCTACGAGCAGTACTTC
>TRBV27|TRBD2|TRBJ2-5|NA
CASSLSWEGIKTQYF
TGTGCCAGCAGTTTATCTTGGGAGGGAATAAAGACCCAGTACTTC
>TRBV14|NA|TRBJ1-5|NA
CAFTRPWRGNQPQHF
TGTGCCTTCACACGCCCATGGAGGGGCAATCAGCCCCAGCATTTT
>TRBV5-1|NA|TRBJ1-1|NA
CASSFGRKNTEAFF
TGCGCCAGCAGCTTTGGGCGCAAGAACACTGAAGCTTTCTTT
>TRBV19|NA|TRBJ1-5|NA
CASKGGNQPQHF
TGTGCCAGTAAAGGGGGAAATCAGCCCCAGCATTTT
>TRBV7-2|NA|TRBJ2-3|NA
CASSYRGGDTQYF
TGTGCCAGCAGCTACCGGGGAGGAGATACGCAGTATTTT
>TRBV7-9|NA|TRBJ1-1|NA
CASSPAEWNTEAFF
TGTGCCAGCAGCCCCGCCGAGTGGAACACTGAAGCTTTCTTT
>TRBV28|TRBD1|TRBJ1-5|NA
CASSLSGTAINQPQHF
TGTGCCAGCAGTTTATCCGGGACAGCGATTAATCAGCCCCAGCATTTT
>TRBV13|NA|TRBJ2-7|NA
CASSLGSSYEQYF
TGTGCCAGCAGTCTCGGTAGCTCCTACGAGCAGTACTTC